This entry concerns a single T cell receptor beta chain. Profiled with immunoSEQ multiplex PCR; TCRdb holds only in-frame clones, not every one. The sample has about 260,000 clones; approximately 90% are singletons. This specimen belongs to a study of blood T cell repertoires in COVID-19. J lost 0 bases, V lost 6 bases, and 13 bases had no gene match. The CDR3 is 19 residues long. CDR1 is MNHEY and CDR2 is SMNVEV in the germline V gene (reference sequence). The source is a man aged 45 to 65 who had been exposed to COVID-19. The rearrangement uses TRBV27 and TRBJ2-3; 12 nucleotides match TRBD2. Material for sequencing was PBMCs or T cells enriched from blood (not recorded which). The CDR3 nucleotides read TGTGCCAGCAGCCTACTAGCGGGGGGAACAGCTACAAGCACAGATACGCAGTATTTT. Protein: CASSLLAGGTATSTDTQYF.